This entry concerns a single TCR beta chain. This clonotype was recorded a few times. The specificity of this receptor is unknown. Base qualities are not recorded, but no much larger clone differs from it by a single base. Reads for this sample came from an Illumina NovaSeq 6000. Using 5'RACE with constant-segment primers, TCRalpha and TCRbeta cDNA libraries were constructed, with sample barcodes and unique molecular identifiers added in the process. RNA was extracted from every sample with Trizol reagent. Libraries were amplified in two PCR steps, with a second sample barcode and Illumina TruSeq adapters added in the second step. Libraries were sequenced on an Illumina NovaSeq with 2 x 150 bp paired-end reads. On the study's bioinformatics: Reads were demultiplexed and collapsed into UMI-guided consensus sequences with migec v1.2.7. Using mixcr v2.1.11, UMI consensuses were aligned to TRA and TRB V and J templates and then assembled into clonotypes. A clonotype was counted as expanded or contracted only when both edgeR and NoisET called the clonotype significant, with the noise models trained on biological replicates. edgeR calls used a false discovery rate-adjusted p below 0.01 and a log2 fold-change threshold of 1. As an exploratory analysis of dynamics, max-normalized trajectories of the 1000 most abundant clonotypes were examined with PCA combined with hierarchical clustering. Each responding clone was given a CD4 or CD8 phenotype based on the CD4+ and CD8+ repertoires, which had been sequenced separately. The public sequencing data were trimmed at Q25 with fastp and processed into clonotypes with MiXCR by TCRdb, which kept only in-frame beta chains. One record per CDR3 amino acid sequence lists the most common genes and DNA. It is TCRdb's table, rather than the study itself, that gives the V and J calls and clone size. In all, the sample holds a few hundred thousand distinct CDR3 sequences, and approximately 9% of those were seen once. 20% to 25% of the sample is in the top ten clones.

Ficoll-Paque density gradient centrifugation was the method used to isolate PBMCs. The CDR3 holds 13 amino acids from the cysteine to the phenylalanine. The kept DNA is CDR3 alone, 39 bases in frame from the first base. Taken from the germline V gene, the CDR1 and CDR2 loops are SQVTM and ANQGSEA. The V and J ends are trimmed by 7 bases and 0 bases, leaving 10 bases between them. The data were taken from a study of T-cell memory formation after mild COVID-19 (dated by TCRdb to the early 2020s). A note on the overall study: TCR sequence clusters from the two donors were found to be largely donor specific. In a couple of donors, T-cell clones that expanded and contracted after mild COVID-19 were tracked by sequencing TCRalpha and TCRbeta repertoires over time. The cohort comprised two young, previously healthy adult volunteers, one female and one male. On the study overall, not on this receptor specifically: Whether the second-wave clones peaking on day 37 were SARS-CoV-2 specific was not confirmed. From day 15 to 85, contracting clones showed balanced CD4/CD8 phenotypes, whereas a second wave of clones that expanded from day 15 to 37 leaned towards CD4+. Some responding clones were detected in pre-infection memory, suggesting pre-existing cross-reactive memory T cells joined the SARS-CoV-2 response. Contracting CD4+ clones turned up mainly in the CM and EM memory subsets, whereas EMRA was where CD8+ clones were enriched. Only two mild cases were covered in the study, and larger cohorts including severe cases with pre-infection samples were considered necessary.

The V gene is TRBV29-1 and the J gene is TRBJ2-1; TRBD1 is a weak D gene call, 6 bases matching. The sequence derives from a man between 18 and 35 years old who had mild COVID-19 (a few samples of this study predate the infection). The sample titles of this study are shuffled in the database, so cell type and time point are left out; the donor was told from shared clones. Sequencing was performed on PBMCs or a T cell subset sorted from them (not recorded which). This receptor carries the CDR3 CSAGQYSYNEQFF. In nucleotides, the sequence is TGCAGCGCTGGACAGTACTCCTACAATGAGCAGTTCTTC.